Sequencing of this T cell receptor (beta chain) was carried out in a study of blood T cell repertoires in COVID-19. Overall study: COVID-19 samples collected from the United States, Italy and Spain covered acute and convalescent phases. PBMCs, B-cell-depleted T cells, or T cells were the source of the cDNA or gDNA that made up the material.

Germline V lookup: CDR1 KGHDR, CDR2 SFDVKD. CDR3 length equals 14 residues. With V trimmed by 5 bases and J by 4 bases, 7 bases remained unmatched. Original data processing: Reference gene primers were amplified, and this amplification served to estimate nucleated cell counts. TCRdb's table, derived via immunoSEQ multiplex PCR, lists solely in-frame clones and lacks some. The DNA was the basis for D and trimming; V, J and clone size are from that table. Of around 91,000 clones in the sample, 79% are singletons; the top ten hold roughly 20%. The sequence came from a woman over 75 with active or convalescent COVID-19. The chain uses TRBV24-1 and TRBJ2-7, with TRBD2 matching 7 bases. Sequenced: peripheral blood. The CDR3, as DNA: TGTGCCACCAGTGGGCTAGCGGAGGGGTACGAGCAGTACTTC. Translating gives CATSGLAEGYEQYF.